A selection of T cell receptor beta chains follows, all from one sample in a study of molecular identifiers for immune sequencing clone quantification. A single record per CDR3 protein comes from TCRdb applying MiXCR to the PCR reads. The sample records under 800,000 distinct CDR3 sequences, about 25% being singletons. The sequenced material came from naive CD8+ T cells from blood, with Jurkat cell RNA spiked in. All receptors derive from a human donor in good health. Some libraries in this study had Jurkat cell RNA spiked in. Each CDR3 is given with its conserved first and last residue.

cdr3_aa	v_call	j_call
CASSGYIGEQYF	TRBV25-1	TRBJ2-7
CASSPSGNEQFF	TRBV7-9	TRBJ2-1
CASSQGQDPSYEQYF	TRBV4-1	TRBJ2-7
CASSQDRGGGEQFF	TRBV4-1	TRBJ2-1
CSAQGQYQETQYF	TRBV20-1	TRBJ2-5
CASSQTGTRIDNEQFF	TRBV4-2	TRBJ2-1
CASSHGGRGNRFTEQYF	TRBV11-2	TRBJ2-7
CASSLSVISNQPKHF	TRBV7-2	TRBJ1-5
CASSHPEGQSSYEQYF	TRBV5-1	TRBJ2-7
CSARGYEGSYEQYF	TRBV20-1	TRBJ2-7
CASSLAPGGTNEKLFF	TRBV7-6	TRBJ1-4
CASSQERDPNTEAFF	TRBV4-3	TRBJ1-1
CASRHREVGADTQYF	TRBV6-1	TRBJ2-3
CASSLINDQPQHF	TRBV5-6	TRBJ1-5
CASSPRTRQETQYF	TRBV5-1	TRBJ2-5
CASSGPWGLRGRSGELFF	TRBV25-1	TRBJ2-2
CASRVYPQTGNTGELFF	TRBV19	TRBJ2-2
CASSLVYTGELFF	TRBV7-8	TRBJ2-2
CASRTGGLLLTDTQYF	TRBV28	TRBJ2-3
CASSETYRARTDTQYF	TRBV10-2	TRBJ2-3
CSARGTSGSQSDTQYF	TRBV20-1	TRBJ2-3
CASSFRRGDTQYF	TRBV28	TRBJ2-3
CSANAPSENTGELFF	TRBV20-1	TRBJ2-2
CAWSPGPAPSYEQYF	TRBV30	TRBJ2-7
CASSVAGPVPYNEQFF	TRBV9	TRBJ2-1
CASSNKAGNYGYTF	TRBV19	TRBJ1-2
CAGSKQGWVVGRQETQYF	TRBV5-6	TRBJ2-5
CASSLSGRDADTQYF	TRBV11-2	TRBJ2-3
CASSLDAYRVYGYTF	TRBV13	TRBJ1-2
CASSQSIGNTEDFF	TRBV13	TRBJ1-1
CASSIGAGITYEQYF	TRBV19	TRBJ2-7
CATMVQTGTEAFF	TRBV27	TRBJ1-1
CASSQDRRGTNTAAFF	TRBV4-3	TRBJ1-1
CASSQETGANEQFF	TRBV4-1	TRBJ2-1
CASSARLAGTQETQYF	TRBV13	TRBJ2-5
CASSQVAGGTEAFF	TRBV4-1	TRBJ1-1
CASSYRGSTYEQYF	TRBV6-5	TRBJ2-7
CSVEAGRRAGELFF	TRBV29-1	TRBJ2-2
CSVTGDEQYF	TRBV29-1	TRBJ2-7
CASSLMESRTYEQYF	TRBV7-9	TRBJ2-7
CAGRLPRASGHTGELFF	TRBV27	TRBJ2-2
CASSTGTGVTDTQYF	TRBV5-1	TRBJ2-3
CASSQDPADREKMNTEAFF	TRBV4-1	TRBJ1-1
CASSNRGPGTEAFF	TRBV5-1	TRBJ1-1
CASSQRAGRDSYEQYF	TRBV4-1	TRBJ2-7
CASSLPDPEGPDTQYF	TRBV7-9	TRBJ2-3
CASSGEGTPNYEQYF	TRBV21-1	TRBJ2-7
CASSFRVEQFF	TRBV28	TRBJ2-1
CAISELGGPLSNEQFF	TRBV10-3	TRBJ2-1
CASSLGGRTNTAASF	TRBV10-2	TRBJ1-1
CASSYKRGRELGTEAFF	TRBV6-2/TRBV6-3	TRBJ1-1
CSARDQPDRVPTEAFF	TRBV20-1	TRBJ1-1
CARRRVTDTQYF	TRBV2	TRBJ2-3
CASSTTSFATDTQYF	TRBV5-1	TRBJ2-3
CASSQTGTAAVYEQYF	TRBV7-9	TRBJ2-7